Reported below is one T cell receptor beta chain. The sample belongs to a study of cytomegalovirus exposure and HLA in healthy donors. It was with 60 Vbeta and 13 Jbeta primers that the PCR ran. Generated by immunoSEQ multiplex PCR, the TCRdb table keeps only in-frame clones and is missing some. The sample contains roughly 120,000 clones, approximately 80% of which appear only once. The receptor was isolated from a man younger than 45 in good health and CMV-seropositive. The sample comprised PBMCs.

The CDR3 DNA reads TGTGCCACCAGCAAAGGGACAGGGGTCTACGAGCAGTACTTC. Amino acid sequence: CATSKGTGVYEQYF. The chain carries TRBV15 and TRBJ2-7; 10 bases map to TRBD1. CDR1 and CDR2 (germline): LNHNV, YYDKDF (reference sequence). J was trimmed by 3 bases and V by 4 bases; bases with no gene match: 3. This CDR3 is built from 14 residues.